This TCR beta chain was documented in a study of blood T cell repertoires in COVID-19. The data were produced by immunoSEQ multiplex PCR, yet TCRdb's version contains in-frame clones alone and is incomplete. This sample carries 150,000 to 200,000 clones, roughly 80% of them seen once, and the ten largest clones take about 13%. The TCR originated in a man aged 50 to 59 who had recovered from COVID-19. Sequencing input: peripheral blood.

The CDR3 bases are TGTGCCAGCAGCTTAAGTGGGCCCGGGGAGCTGTTTTTT. Translation: CASSLSGPGELFF. The chain is built from TRBV7-9 and TRBJ2-2; D gene uncertain. The V end lost 2 bases, the J end lost 6 bases, and 7 bases lay between the germline ends. Germline lookup yields CDR1 SEHNR and CDR2 FQNEAQ (reference sequence). This CDR3 has 13 amino acids.